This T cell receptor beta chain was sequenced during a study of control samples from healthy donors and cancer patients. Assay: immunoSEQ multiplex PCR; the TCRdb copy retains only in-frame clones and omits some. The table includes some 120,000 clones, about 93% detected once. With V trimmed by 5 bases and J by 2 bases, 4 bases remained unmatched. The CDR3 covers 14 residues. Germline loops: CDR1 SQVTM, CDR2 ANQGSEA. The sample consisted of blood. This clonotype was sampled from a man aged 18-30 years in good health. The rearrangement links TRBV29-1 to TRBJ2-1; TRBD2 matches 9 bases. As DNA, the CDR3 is TGCAGCGTTAAGGGCGGGGGGGCCTACAATGAGCAGTTCTTC. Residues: CSVKGGGAYNEQFF.